These 16 T cell receptor beta chains were all obtained from the same sample, sequenced in a study of T cell responses to AZD1222 COVID-19 vaccine. Clones were read by immunoSEQ multiplex PCR, and TCRdb kept only the in-frame ones, dropping some. The sample includes 160,000 or so clones, approximately 86% of them seen just once. This material consisted of peripheral blood, taken after recovery from COVID-19. The receptors derive from an adult who had recovered from COVID-19.

This sequence joins TRBV19 and TRBJ1-2; 8 bases line up with TRBD1. Unmatched junction bases numbered 6, after V lost 5 bases and J lost 7 bases. The CDR3 length is 13 residues. Germline V gene data show CDR1 as LNHDA and CDR2 as SQIVND (reference sequence). In nucleotides, the CDR3 is TGTGCCAGTAGTCTTGGACAGGGAGGTGGCTACACCTTC. This translates into CASSLGQGGGYTF.

This clone was counted once. V gene TRBV2 combines with J gene TRBJ2-6; D perhaps matches TRBD2 (5 bases). The germline V gene encodes CDR1 SNHLY and CDR2 FYNNEI. The CDR3 contains 14 residues. V was trimmed by 6 bases and J by 4 bases, leaving 10 bases between them. CDR3 coding DNA: TGTGCCAGCAGCCGGGATTTCGGGGCCAACGTCCTGACTTTC. Its protein product is CASSRDFGANVLTF.

V and J are TRBV29-1 and TRBJ1-1, with 7 bases identical to TRBD1. The germline V gene has CDR1 SQVTM and CDR2 ANQGSEA. This CDR3 comprises 17 residues. The ends lost 3 bases at V and 0 bases at J; junction bases unmatched: 13. This chain's CDR3 is CSVEGMTGKWVNTEAFF. The DNA of the CDR3 is TGCAGCGTTGAGGGAATGACAGGGAAGTGGGTGAACACTGAAGCTTTCTTT.

The V and J genes are TRBV5-1 and TRBJ2-5, with TRBD2 matching 9 bases. This CDR3 is built from 16 residues. In germline, CDR1 is SGHRS, CDR2 YFSETQ. V shed 2 bases and J 4 bases; nucleotides not matched to a gene: 9. The CDR3 DNA reads as TGCGCCAGCAGCTTATCTGGCGGGGGGGCCGGAGAGACCCAGTACTTC. This sequence encodes CASSLSGGGAGETQYF. Full variable domain (remainder filled in from reference TRBV5-1 and TRBJ2-5): KAGVTQTPRYLIKTRGQQVTLSCSPISGHRSVSWYQQTPGQGLQFLFEYFSETQRNKGNFPGRFSGRQFSNSRSEMNVSTLELGDSALYLCASSLSGGGAGETQYFGPGTRLLVL.

This rearrangement joins TRBV6-6 to TRBJ1-1; the D gene is possibly TRBD1 (5 bases). The germline V and J ends were trimmed by 7 bases and 3 bases, with 15 bases remaining between them. Germline V gives CDR1 MNHNY, CDR2 SVGAGI (reference sequence). The CDR3 spans 14 residues. The CDR3 spells CASNPRGRDTEAFF. In DNA, the CDR3 is TGTGCCAGCAACCCGAGGGGTAGGGACACTGAAGCTTTCTTT.

This clone turned up a few times. The chain links TRBV7-9 to TRBJ2-1; D is unresolved. Trimming pared 6 bases from V and 5 bases from J, leaving 17 bases between. The CDR3 contains 15 residues. Germline V gene lookup returns CDR1 SEHNR and CDR2 FQNEAQ (reference sequence). CDR3 bases: TGTGCCAGCAGAACCGCTAACGCCTGGGACAATGAGCAGTTCTTC. It encodes CASRTANAWDNEQFF.

This chain links TRBV2 with TRBJ2-7; perhaps TRBD1 as D (6 bases). The CDR3 loop spans 12 amino acids. Germline loops: CDR1 SNHLY, CDR2 FYNNEI. V lost 5 bases to trimming and J lost 5 bases, with 10 bases between them. CDR3 sequence (DNA): TGTGCCAGCAGTCCCAACAGGGACGAGCAGTACTTC. Its translation: CASSPNRDEQYF.

The rearrangement uses TRBV7-8 and TRBJ1-2; D may be TRBD1 (6 bases). This CDR3 spans 15 amino acids. Trimming shortened V by 2 bases and J by 3 bases, and 13 bases separated the two germline ends. The germline V gene encodes CDR1 SGHVS and CDR2 FQNEAQ. DNA for the CDR3: TGTGCCAGCAGCTTATTCAGGGGCGAGGACTATGGCTACACCTTC. It encodes CASSLFRGEDYGYTF.

The rearrangement links TRBV28 to TRBJ2-7; unclear D gene. The V gene's germline CDR1 is MDHEN and CDR2 SYDVKM. The V end lost 3 bases, the J end lost 2 bases, and 8 bases lay between the germline ends. CDR3 size: 13 residues. CDR3 amino acids: CASSLGRTYEQYF. In nucleotides, the CDR3 is TGTGCCAGCAGTTTGGGCCGAACCTACGAGCAGTACTTC.

This chain joins TRBV9 and TRBJ1-1; 9 bases match TRBD1. The germline V gene has CDR1 SGDLS and CDR2 YYNGEE. V dropped 4 bases and J dropped 10; count of bases not matched to a gene: 20. The CDR3 runs to 17 residues. The CDR3 DNA follows: TGTGCCAGCAGCCCTAGGACAGGGGCGCCTTACTCCCCGGGAGCTTTCTTT. This sequence encodes CASSPRTGAPYSPGAFF.

J is TRBJ2-2 and V is TRBV5-1; D not resolved. V lost 2 bases and J lost 2, with 10 bases in between. Germline assignment: CDR1 SGHRS and CDR2 YFSETQ. This CDR3 has 15 residues. The CDR3 here is CASSLTEINTGELFF. For the CDR3, the DNA is TGCGCCAGCAGCTTAACCGAGATAAACACCGGGGAGCTGTTTTTT.

The chain joins TRBV11-3 to TRBJ2-5; 13 bases fit TRBD2. Germline V gene data show CDR1 as SGHNT and CDR2 as YENEEA. The J segment lost 4 bases and the V segment lost 0 bases, leaving 5 bases of the junction unmatched. This CDR3 is 17 amino acids long. The CDR3 DNA is TGTGCCAGCAGCTTAGAACTAGCGGGAGGGCAAGGAGAGACCCAGTACTTC. Its protein product is CASSLELAGGQGETQYF.

V and J are TRBV9 and TRBJ1-5; TRBD1 matches 10 bases. The V gene end was trimmed by 3 bases and the J gene end by 5 bases; junction bases not matched to a gene: 8. This CDR3 has 16 residues. CDR1 is SGDLS, CDR2 YYNGEE, per germline. CDR3 sequence reads: CASSAGGTGDDQPQHF. In DNA form, the CDR3 reads TGTGCCAGCAGCGCGGGGGGGACAGGGGATGATCAGCCCCAGCATTTT.

This clone has just one count. V and J are TRBV11-1 and TRBJ1-2; 8 bases match TRBD1. After removal of 8 bases from V and 8 bases from J, the junction contained 10 bases not matched to a gene. This CDR3 contains 13 residues. In germline, CDR1 is SGHAT, CDR2 FQDESV (reference sequence). The CDR3 region is CASARTGRGGYTF. CDR3 bases: TGTGCCAGCGCAAGGACAGGGCGAGGGGGCTACACCTTC.

The chain has TRBV19 and TRBJ1-1; 9 bases match TRBD1. Germline V gene lookup returns CDR1 LNHDA and CDR2 SQIVND (reference sequence). Trimming removed 5 bases from V and 5 bases from J; junction bases left unmatched: 6. The CDR3 totals 14 residues. CDR3 region: CASSLQGARTEAFF. CDR3 DNA: TGTGCCAGTAGTCTACAGGGGGCGAGGACTGAAGCTTTCTTT.

The chain is built from TRBV6-1 and TRBJ1-2, with 9 bases matching TRBD1. The CDR3 loop spans 16 amino acids. The germline V gene has CDR1 MNHNS and CDR2 SASEGT. V shed 4 bases, J shed 6 bases, and the junction held 12 bases outside the gene matches. The CDR3: CASSAYTGGREDGYTF. CDR3 coding DNA: TGTGCCAGCAGTGCTTACACAGGGGGCCGGGAAGATGGCTACACCTTC.